One sample yielded the 11 T cell receptor beta chains listed below, sequenced in a study of T cell repertoires in ileal Crohn's disease. The data were produced by immunoSEQ multiplex PCR, yet TCRdb's version contains in-frame clones alone and is incomplete. Counted here are around 8,900 clones, over 65% occurring once; the ten biggest clones make up roughly 18%. Time point meaning: neoterminal ileum biopsy at postoperative endoscopy, about 6 months after surgery. Material: ileal tissue. The receptors originated from an adult with Crohn's disease.

V is TRBV7-2 and J is TRBJ2-6, with a possible D match to TRBD2 (6 bases). The V gene lost 4 bases and the J gene lost 3 bases, with 13 bases spanning the gap. Per the germline V gene, CDR1 is SGHTA and CDR2 is FQGNSA. This CDR3 has 16 residues. The CDR3 loop is CASSYSSVGGANVLTF. CDR3 in DNA: TGTGCCAGCAGCTATTCTAGCGTCGGTGGGGCCAACGTCCTGACTTTC.

This clone was counted a few times. CDR3 sequence: CASSLAGEYEQYF. The CDR3 DNA sequence: TGCGCCAGCAGCTTGGCCGGGGAATACGAGCAGTACTTC. The J gene is TRBJ2-7, the V gene TRBV5-1, with a possible D match to TRBD2 (5 bases). Trimming pared 0 bases from V and 4 bases from J, leaving 8 bases between. The CDR3 totals 13 residues. CDR1 and CDR2 from the germline V gene are SGHRS and YFSETQ.

This sequence joins TRBV5-4 and TRBJ1-6; D is unresolved. V lost 2 bases to trimming and J lost 4 bases, with 16 bases between them. Germline V CDR1 and CDR2: SGHNT, YYREEE (reference sequence). This CDR3 has 17 residues. The CDR3 DNA sequence: TGTGCCAGCAGCTTACGGACGGGAGTGACTTATAATTCACCCCTCCACTTT. Protein sequence: CASSLRTGVTYNSPLHF. The full variable domain, its missing parts supplied by reference TRBV5-4 and TRBJ1-6, is ETGVTQSPTHLIKTRGQQVTLRCSSQSGHNTVSWYQQALGQGPQFIFQYYREEENGRGNFPPRFSGLQFPNYSSELNVNALELDDSALYLCASSLRTGVTYNSPLHFGNGTRLTVT.

Of note for this clone: Other DNA sequences in the sample encode the same CDR3. The chain links TRBV6-6 to TRBJ1-4, with a possible D match to TRBD1 (5 bases). Trimming stripped 1 base from V and 5 bases from J, with 8 bases between. Per the germline V gene, CDR1 is MNHNY and CDR2 is SVGAGI (reference sequence). The CDR3 covers 14 residues. In nucleotides, the CDR3 is TGTGCCAGCAGTTACTTCGGGGGGAATGAAAAACTGTTTTTT. Protein product: CASSYFGGNEKLFF.

The chain joins TRBV7-2 to TRBJ1-6; 8 bases line up with TRBD1. Germline CDR1 is SGHTA and CDR2 is FQGNSA. Losses at the gene ends were 5 bases for V and 9 bases for J; bases not matched to a gene: 9. The CDR3 is 15 amino acids. This CDR3 is CASSPGQGLRSPLHF. The CDR3 DNA reads TGTGCCAGCAGCCCAGGACAGGGACTTCGTTCACCCCTCCACTTT.

This chain links TRBV27 with TRBJ2-3, with D possibly being TRBD1 (6 bases). The V and J ends lost 1 base and 3 bases respectively, with 11 bases between them. This CDR3 region has 15 residues. Germline V gene data show CDR1 as MNHEY and CDR2 as SMNVEV (reference sequence). DNA for the CDR3: TGTGCCAGCAGTTTATGGGGGCGTCCTACAGATACGCAGTATTTT. Translation gives CASSLWGRPTDTQYF.

CDR3 DNA: TGTGCCAGCAGCCCTACTCGACAGGGAATGGGGGAGCAGTACTTC. Translation: CASSPTRQGMGEQYF. The chain is built from TRBV7-3 and TRBJ2-5; 7 nucleotides agree with TRBD1. The trim removed 5 bases at V and 11 bases at J, leaving 17 bases unmatched. CDR1 and CDR2 from the germline V gene are SGHTA and FQGTGA. This CDR3 has 15 residues.

The V gene is TRBV4-2, the J gene TRBJ1-5, with 7 bases identical to TRBD1. CDR1 is LGHNA, CDR2 YNFKEQ, per germline. J lost 4 bases, V lost 4 bases, and 4 bases had no gene match. The length of the CDR3 is 14 residues. CDR3 residues: CASSLGQANQPQHF. The DNA for the CDR3 is TGTGCCAGCAGCCTTGGACAGGCAAATCAGCCCCAGCATTTT.

This clone was detected a few times. This chain links TRBV19 with TRBJ1-5; 7 bases match TRBD1. The CDR3 extends over 14 amino acids. From germline, CDR1 is LNHDA and CDR2 SQIVND (reference sequence). Unmatched junction bases numbered 1, after V lost 3 bases and J lost 2 bases. DNA of the CDR3: TGTGCCAGTAGTATGCAGGGGGGCAATCAGCCCCAGCATTTT. Amino acids: CASSMQGGNQPQHF.

This clone was picked up a small number of times. This chain uses TRBV5-5 with TRBJ1-5; TRBD1 is a possible D gene (6 bases). There are 15 residues in the CDR3. Trimming cost V 4 bases and J 0 bases, with 11 bases left between them. Germline loops: CDR1 SGHKS, CDR2 YYEKEE (reference sequence). The CDR3, as DNA: TGTGCCAGCAGCCTGGGACAACTTAGCAATCAGCCCCAGCATTTT. Protein product: CASSLGQLSNQPQHF.

The chain is built from TRBV5-4 and TRBJ2-3, with TRBD1 identical over 9 bases. The CDR3 is 15 residues long. V was pared by 3 bases and J by 7 bases, with 9 bases of the junction left unmatched. Germline V lookup: CDR1 SGHNT, CDR2 YYREEE (reference sequence). The CDR3: CASSSPGQGLNTQYF. The CDR3 nucleotides read TGTGCCAGCAGCTCGCCGGGACAGGGACTAAATACGCAGTATTTT.